The sequence of this TCR beta chain was determined in a study of T cells after yellow fever vaccination (dated by TCRdb to the late 2010s). About the study as a whole: The SMART-Seq v4 Ultra Low Input RNA kit was used to prepare libraries from fractions with low cell numbers. To track T-cell clones before and after primary and booster YFV17D yellow fever vaccination, bulk TCR alpha and beta repertoires were sequenced longitudinally. Two healthy male donors, one aged 18 to 29 and one aged 30 to 40 years, were included in the cohort. Blood was collected at multiple timepoints before and after primary and secondary immunization, and bulk PBMC replicates and cell subsets were isolated. What the authors observed across the whole study: A small share of clonotypes was detected in both CD4 and CD8 compartments, with the overlap likely arising from convergent recombination. The secondary T-cell response was found to be weaker but faster than the primary response, with a peak reached on day 5 rather than on day 15. Most clones expanded after primary vaccination (around 97% of CD4 and approximately 86% of CD8) were re-detected after the booster, suggesting that broad memory maintenance occurred. Because only a couple of donors were included in the study, the extent to which the findings can be generalized is limited. Computational filtering was needed because FACS-sorted repertoires could contain abundant contaminating clonotypes from the bulk population.

The treatment or condition label here, explained by the study, means: live attenuated yellow fever vaccine strain. PBMCs were isolated from peripheral blood using a standard Ficoll-Paque protocol. Dynabeads CD4 and CD8 positive selection kits were used to isolate CD4 and CD8 T-cell fractions. TriZol was used to extract RNA from bulk PBMCs, CD4 and CD8 fractions, and dextramer-positive and dextramer-negative fractions. As regards this clonotype: Which antigen it targets is not known. A much larger clone lies a single base off, so this may be a read error.

TCR cDNA was made using 5'RACE template switching, a step that added a universal primer site and unique molecular identifiers. Priming for cDNA synthesis came from both the TCR alpha and TCR beta constant segments. Library amplification involved two PCR steps, and the second step added sample barcodes and sequencing adapters. Sequencing of the libraries was done on either Illumina HiSeq 2500 (2x100 bp) or NovaSeq (2x150 bp). Under the source paper's analysis protocol: MIGEC was used to demultiplex reads and collapse the reads into UMI consensus sequences, and MiXCR was used for V(D)J alignment. Using edgeR on replicate PBMC samples, clonotypes were called vaccine-responding if FDR was below 0.01 and the log2 fold change was above 5 up to day 15. CD4 or CD8 identity was assigned to each bulk clonotype according to whether the clonotype was present at higher abundance in the sequenced CD4 repertoire or the sequenced CD8 repertoire. Using fastp trimming at Q25 and MiXCR clonotype assembly, TCRdb reanalyzed the public sequencing data and kept in-frame beta chains. For every CDR3 protein sequence, its rows merge into one entry that carries the most common genes and DNA. These V and J calls rely on TCRdb rather than the paper's analysis. Across this sample there are about 75,000 distinct CDR3 sequences, with about 7.3% seen only once. Around 28% of the sample belongs to the ten largest clones.

Based on the germline V gene (reference sequence), the CDR1 and CDR2 sequences are SEHNR and FQNEAQ. The CDR3 numbers 15 residues from cysteine through phenylalanine. The CDR3 DNA has 45 bases and is translated from base 1. V drops 2 bases and J drops 3 bases, leaving 13 bases in between. The sequencing used CD8+ T cells sorted from PBMCs, collected roughly 10 days after the first yellow fever vaccination. The sequence links TRBV7-9 to TRBJ2-5; the D segment may tentatively be TRBD1 or TRBD2, each giving 6 matched bases. This receptor was taken from a man aged 18 to 35 who received the YFV17D yellow fever vaccine. The DNA sequence is TGTGCCAGCAGCTTACTACTGGGGGGCAAAGAGACCCAGTACTTC. This is translated as CASSLLLGGKETQYF. This CDR3, with the reference TRBV7-9 and TRBJ2-5 proteins standing in past its ends, gives the full variable domain DTGVSQNPRHKITKRGQNVTFRCDPISEHNRLYWYRQTLGQGPEFLTYFQNEAQLEKSRLLSDRFSAERPKGSFSTLEIQRTEQGDSAMYLCASSLLLGGKETQYFGPGTRLLVL.